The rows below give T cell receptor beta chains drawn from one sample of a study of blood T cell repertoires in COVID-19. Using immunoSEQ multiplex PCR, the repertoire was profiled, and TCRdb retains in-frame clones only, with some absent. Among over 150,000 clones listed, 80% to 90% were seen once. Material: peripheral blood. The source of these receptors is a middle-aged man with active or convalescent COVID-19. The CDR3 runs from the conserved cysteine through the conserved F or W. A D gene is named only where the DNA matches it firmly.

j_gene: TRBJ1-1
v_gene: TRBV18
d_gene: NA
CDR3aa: CASSPPGTLRDTEAFF

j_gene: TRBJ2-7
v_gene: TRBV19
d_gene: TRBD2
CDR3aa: CATGTSGYEQYF

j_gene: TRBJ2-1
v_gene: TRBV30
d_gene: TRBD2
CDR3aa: CAWSGTSGRVGEQFF

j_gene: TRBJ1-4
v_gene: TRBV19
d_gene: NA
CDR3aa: CASSIPQGNEKLFF

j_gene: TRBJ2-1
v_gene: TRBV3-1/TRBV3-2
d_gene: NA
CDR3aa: CASSFTADDYNEQFF

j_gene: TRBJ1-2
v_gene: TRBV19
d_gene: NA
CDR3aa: CASSIGREGYGYTF

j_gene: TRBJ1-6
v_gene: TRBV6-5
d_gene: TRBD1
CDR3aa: CASIPTGQGNSPLHF

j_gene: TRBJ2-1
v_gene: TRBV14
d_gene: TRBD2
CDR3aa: CASSSRLAGSSYNEQFF

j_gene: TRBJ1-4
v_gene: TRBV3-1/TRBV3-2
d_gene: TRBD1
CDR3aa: CASSQDTQGAVNEKLFF

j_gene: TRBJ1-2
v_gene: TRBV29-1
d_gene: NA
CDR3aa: CSVGEAGSYGYTF

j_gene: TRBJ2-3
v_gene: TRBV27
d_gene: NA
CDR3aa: CASSLSSITDTQYF

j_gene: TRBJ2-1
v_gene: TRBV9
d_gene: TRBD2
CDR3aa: CASSLSLAGGDNEQFF

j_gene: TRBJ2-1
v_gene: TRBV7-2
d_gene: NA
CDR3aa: CASSFLLNANEQFF

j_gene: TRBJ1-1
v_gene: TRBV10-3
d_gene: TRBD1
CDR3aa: CANGQGGTEAFF

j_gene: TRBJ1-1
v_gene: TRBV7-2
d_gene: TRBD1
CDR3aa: CASSIDRDTEAFF

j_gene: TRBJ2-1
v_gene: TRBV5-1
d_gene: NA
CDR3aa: CASSLAGFSYNEQFF

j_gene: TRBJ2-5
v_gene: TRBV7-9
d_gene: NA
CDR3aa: CASSLVVQQETQYF

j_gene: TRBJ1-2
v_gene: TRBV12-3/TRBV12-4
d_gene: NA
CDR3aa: CASSVRGGYTF

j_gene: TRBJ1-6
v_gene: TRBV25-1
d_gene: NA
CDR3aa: CASSEAQGSSYNSPLHF

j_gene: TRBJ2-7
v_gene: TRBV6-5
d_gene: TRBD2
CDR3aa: CASSLAGGHEQYF

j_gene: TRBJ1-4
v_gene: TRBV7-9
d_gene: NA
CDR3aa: CASSTDATNEKLFF

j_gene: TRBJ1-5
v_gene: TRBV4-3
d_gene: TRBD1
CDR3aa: CASSPGQGGDQPQHF

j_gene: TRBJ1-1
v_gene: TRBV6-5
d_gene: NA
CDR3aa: CASRVTGNTEAFF

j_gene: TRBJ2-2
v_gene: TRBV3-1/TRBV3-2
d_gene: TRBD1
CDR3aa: CASGKGQGINTGELFF

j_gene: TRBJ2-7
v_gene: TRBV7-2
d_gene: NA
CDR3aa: CASSFRDEQYF

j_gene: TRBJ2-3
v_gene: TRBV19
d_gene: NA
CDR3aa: CARNGRYTDTQYF

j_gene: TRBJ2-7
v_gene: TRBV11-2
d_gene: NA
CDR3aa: CASSLKTARLENFYEQYF

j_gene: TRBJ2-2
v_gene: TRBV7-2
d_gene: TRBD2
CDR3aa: CASSPRLAGGPSGTGELFF

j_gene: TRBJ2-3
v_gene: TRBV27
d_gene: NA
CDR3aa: CASRTLSADTQYF

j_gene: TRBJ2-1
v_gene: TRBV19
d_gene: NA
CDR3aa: CASSRISGISYNEQFF

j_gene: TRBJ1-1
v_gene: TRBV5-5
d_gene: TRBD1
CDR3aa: CASSRGQDNTEAFF

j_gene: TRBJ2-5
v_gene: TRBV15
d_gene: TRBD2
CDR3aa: CATSRKSGGKETQYF

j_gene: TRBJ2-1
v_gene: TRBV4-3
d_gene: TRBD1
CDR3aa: CASSQGGTGEQFF

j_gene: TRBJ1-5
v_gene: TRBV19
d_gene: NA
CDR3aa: CASSKLGAGDQPQHF

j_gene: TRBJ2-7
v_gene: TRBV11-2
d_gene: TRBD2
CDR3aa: CASSLSTGGPYEQYF

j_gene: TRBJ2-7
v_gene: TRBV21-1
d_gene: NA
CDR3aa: CASMSTGVSTYEQYF

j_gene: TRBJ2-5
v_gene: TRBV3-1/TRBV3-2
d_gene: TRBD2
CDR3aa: CASSPLTSVQETQYF

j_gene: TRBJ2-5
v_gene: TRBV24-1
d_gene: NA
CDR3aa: CATRSGLQETQYF

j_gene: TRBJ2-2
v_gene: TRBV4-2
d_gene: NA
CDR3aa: CASSQGRAGELFF

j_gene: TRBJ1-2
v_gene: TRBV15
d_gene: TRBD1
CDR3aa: CATIGQGAYGYTF

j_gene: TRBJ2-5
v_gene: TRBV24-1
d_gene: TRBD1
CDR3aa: CATSDPGGRGKETQYF

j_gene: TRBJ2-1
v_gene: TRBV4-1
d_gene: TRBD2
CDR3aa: CASSPKGGTSLVGGRNEQFF

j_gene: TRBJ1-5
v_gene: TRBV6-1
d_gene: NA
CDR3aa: CASSEGALVSGAQHF

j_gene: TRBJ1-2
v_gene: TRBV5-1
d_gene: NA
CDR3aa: CASSLAGSYGYTF

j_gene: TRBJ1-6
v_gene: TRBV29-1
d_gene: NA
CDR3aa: CSVGERNSPLHF

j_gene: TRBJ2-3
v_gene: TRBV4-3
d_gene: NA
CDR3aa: CASSRGSRTDTQYF

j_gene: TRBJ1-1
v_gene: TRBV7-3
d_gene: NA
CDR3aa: CASKGEGNTEAFF

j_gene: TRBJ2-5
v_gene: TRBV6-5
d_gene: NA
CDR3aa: CASRRGETQYF

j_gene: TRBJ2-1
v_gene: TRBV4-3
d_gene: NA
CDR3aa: CASSLRADISYNEQFF

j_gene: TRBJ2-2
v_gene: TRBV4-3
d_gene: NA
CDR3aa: CASSQGDLAGTGELFF

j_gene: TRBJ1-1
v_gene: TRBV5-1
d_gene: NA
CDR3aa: CASSLGQLSAEAFF

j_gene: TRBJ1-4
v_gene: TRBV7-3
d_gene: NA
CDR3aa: CASSLGRAEKLFF

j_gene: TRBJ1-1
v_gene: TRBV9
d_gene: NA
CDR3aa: CASSNRGVTEAFF